This is a list of T cell receptor beta chains from one sample in a study of shared clonotypes between healthy human individuals. Assay: immunoSEQ multiplex PCR; the TCRdb copy retains only in-frame clones and omits some. Seen here are around 1.1 million clones, about 84% observed once, and the top ten hold roughly 0.62%. Source material: memory CD4+ T cells from PBMCs. These receptors were taken from a man aged 18 to 35 in good health. Some clones in this sample may be carry-over from other donors' samples. CDR3s include the opening cysteine and the closing phenylalanine or tryptophan. A D gene is named only where the DNA matches it firmly. A row's size may be missing; if present it is once, few, many or a size class.

once,TRBJ2-5,TRBD1,TRBV6-5,15,CASRRPGTGIETQYF,TGTGCCAGCAGACGTCCCGGGACAGGGATCGAGACCCAGTACTTC
NA,TRBJ2-3,TRBD1,TRBV5-1,16,CASSLQQGALPNTQYF,TGCGCCAGCAGCTTGCAACAGGGGGCGCTTCCCAATACGCAGTATTTT
NA,TRBJ1-1,NA,TRBV6-5,14,CASSGWGANTEAFF,TGTGCCAGCAGTGGGTGGGGGGCGAACACTGAAGCTTTCTTT
once,TRBJ2-7,NA,TRBV6-1,14,CASSEGSIGYEQYF,TGTGCCAGCAGCGAGGGTTCTATCGGCTACGAGCAGTACTTC
NA,TRBJ1-5,NA,TRBV7-8,16,CASSPKSALSNQPQHF,TGTGCCAGCAGCCCCAAATCGGCCCTGAGCAATCAGCCCCAGCATTTT
once,TRBJ1-4,NA,TRBV4-1,16,CASSQAVGLGDEKLFF,TGCGCCAGCAGCCAAGCGGTAGGATTAGGGGATGAAAAACTGTTTTTT
once,TRBJ2-2,NA,TRBV18,16,CASSPRGGANTGELFF,TGTGCCAGCTCACCCCGCGGCGGGGCGAACACCGGGGAGCTGTTTTTT
NA,TRBJ2-7,NA,TRBV29-1,11,CSVVSAYEQYF,TGCAGCGTTGTTAGCGCCTACGAGCAGTACTTC
NA,TRBJ2-7,NA,TRBV9,14,CASSPRGSEGEQYF,TGTGCCAGCAGCCCCCGGGGCTCCGAGGGGGAGCAGTACTTC
NA,TRBJ2-2,NA,TRBV28,13,CASITGDTGELFF,TGTGCCAGCATTACGGGAGACACCGGGGAGCTGTTTTTT